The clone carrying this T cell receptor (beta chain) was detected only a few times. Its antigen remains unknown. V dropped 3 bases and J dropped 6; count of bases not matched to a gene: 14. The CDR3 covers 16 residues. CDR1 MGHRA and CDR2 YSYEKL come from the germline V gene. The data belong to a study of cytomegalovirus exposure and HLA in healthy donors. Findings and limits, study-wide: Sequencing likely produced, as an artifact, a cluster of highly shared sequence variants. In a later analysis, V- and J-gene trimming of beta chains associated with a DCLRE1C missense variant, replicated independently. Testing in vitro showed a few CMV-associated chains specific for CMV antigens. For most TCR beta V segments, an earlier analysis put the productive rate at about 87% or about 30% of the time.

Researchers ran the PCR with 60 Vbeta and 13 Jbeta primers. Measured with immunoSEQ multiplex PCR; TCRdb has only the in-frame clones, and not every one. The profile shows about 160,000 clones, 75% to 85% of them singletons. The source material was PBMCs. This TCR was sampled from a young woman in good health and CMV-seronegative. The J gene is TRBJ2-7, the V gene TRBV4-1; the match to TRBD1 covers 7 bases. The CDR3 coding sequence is TGCGCCAGCAGCCAGGTCCTAGGGGGCCCCGCGGGCGAGCAGTACTTC. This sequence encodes CASSQVLGGPAGEQYF.